Each of the 2 T cell receptor beta chains below was sequenced from the same sample in a study of T cells in Graves' hyperthyroidism and ophthalmopathy. RNA transcripts provided the source from which TCR beta CDR3 regions were amplified. The HTBI set primed first-round TCR CDR3 RT-PCR. TCRdb called the multiplex PCR reads again in MiXCR, with one record for every CDR3 protein. The sample lists roughly 400,000 distinct CDR3 sequences, 15% to 19% seen once, with 28% in the top ten. The sample consisted of blood. Receptors were obtained from a woman in her late teens or twenties with Graves' hyperthyroidism that later progressed to Graves' ophthalmopathy.

This clonotype has a count of ten or more. This chain connects TRBV5-1 to TRBJ2-7; TRBD1 matches at 9 bases. Per germline, CDR1 SGHRS and CDR2 YFSETQ. Trimming took 4 bases from V and 1 from J; bases not matched to a gene: 3. CDR3 length: 14 residues. The CDR3 region has the DNA TGCGCCAGCAGCAGCGGGACAGGGTCCTACGAGCAGTACTTC. It encodes CASSSGTGSYEQYF.

This clonotype occurred many times. The rearrangement uses TRBV6-1 and TRBJ1-5; 8 positions match TRBD1. V dropped 6 bases and J dropped 7; count of bases not matched to a gene: 5. The CDR3 is 13 residues long. In germline, CDR1 is MNHNS, CDR2 SASEGT. CDR3 in DNA: TGTGCCAGCAGCCAAGACAGGGGCCAGCCCCAGCATTTT. Translation gives CASSQDRGQPQHF.